This T cell receptor (beta chain) emerged from a study of blood T cell repertoires in COVID-19. On the study more broadly: The study drew acute and convalescent COVID-19 samples from the United States, Italy and Spain.

CDR1 is SGHVS, CDR2 FQNEAQ, per germline. The CDR3 extends over 17 amino acids. The junction had 12 bases not matched to a gene; V was cut back by 3 bases and J by 5 bases. Clones were sequenced by immunoSEQ multiplex PCR, and TCRdb holds only the in-frame ones, with some missing. The repertoire holds a few hundred thousand clones, with more than 70% as singletons. The TCR was taken from a man between 35 and 55 years old with acute or convalescent COVID-19. The chain is built from TRBV7-8 and TRBJ2-5, with TRBD1 matching over 10 bases. Sequencing was done on a sample of peripheral blood. The DNA for the CDR3 is TGTGCCAGCAGCTTCCCCGGAAGGGGACAGGGGTGGGAGACCCAGTACTTC. Protein: CASSFPGRGQGWETQYF.